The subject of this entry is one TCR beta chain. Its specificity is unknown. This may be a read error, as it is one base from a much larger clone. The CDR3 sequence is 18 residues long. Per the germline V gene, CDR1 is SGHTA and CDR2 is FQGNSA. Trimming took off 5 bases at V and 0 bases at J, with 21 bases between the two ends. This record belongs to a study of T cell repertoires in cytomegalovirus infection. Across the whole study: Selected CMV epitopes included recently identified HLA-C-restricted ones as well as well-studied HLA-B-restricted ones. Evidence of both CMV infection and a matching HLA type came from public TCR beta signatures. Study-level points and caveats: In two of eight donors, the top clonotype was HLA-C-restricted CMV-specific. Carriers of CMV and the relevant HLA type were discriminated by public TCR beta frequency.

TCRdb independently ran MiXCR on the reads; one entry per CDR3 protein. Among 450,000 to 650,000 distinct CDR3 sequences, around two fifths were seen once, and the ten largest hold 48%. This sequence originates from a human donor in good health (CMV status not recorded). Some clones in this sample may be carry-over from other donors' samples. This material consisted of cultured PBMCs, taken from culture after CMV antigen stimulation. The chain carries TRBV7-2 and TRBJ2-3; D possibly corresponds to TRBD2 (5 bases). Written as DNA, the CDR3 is TGTGCCAGCAGCGGCCTGAGTGTGGTAGCGCAAAGCACAGATACGCAGTATTTT. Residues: CASSGLSVVAQSTDTQYF.